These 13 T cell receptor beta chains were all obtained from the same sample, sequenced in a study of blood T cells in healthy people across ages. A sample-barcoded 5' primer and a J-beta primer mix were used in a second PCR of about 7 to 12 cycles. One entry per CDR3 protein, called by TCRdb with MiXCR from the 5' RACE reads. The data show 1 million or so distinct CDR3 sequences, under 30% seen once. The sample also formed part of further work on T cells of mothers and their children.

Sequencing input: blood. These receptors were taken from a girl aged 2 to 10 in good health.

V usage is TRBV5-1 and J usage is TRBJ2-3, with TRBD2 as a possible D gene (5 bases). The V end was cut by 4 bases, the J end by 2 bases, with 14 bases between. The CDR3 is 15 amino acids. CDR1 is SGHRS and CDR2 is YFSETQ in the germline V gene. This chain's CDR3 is CASSPFRENTDTQYF. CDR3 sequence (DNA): TGCGCCAGCAGCCCGTTCCGGGAAAACACAGATACGCAGTATTTT.

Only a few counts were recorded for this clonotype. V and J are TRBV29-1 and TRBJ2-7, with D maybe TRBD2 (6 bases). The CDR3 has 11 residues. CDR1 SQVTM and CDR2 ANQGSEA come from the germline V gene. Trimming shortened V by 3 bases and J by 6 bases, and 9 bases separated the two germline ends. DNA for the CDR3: TGCAGCGTTGATGAGGGAGGCGAGCAGTACTTC. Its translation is CSVDEGGEQYF.

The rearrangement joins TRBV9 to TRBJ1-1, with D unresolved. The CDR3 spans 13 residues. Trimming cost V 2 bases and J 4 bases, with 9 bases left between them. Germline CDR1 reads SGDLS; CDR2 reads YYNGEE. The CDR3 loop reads CASSVDSFTEAFF. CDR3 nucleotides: TGTGCCAGCAGCGTCGATAGTTTCACTGAAGCTTTCTTT.

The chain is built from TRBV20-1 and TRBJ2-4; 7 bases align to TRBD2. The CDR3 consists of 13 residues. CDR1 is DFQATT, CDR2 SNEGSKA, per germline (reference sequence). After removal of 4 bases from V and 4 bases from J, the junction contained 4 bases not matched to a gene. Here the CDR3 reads CSANSGLKNIQYF. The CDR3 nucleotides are TGCAGTGCTAATAGCGGGCTAAAAAACATTCAGTACTTC.

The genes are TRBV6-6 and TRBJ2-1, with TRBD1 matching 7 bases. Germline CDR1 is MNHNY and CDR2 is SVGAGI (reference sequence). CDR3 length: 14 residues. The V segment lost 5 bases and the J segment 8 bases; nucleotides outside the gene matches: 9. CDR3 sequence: CASSDTNRGDEQFF. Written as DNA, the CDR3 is TGTGCCAGCAGTGACACAAACAGGGGCGATGAGCAGTTCTTC.

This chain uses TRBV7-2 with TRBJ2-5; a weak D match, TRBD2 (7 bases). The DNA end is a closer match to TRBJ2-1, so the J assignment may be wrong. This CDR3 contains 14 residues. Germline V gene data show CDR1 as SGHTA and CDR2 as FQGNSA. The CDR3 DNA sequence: TGTGCCAGCAGCCCCCGGGGAGGGGGGAATGAGCAGTTCTTC. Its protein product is CASSPRGGGNEQFF.

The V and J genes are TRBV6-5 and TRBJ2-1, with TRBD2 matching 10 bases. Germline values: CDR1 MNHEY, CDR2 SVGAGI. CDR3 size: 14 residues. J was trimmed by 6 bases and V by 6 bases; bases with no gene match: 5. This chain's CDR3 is CASRKRGGSNEQFF. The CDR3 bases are TGTGCCAGCAGGAAGCGGGGGGGCTCCAATGAGCAGTTCTTC.

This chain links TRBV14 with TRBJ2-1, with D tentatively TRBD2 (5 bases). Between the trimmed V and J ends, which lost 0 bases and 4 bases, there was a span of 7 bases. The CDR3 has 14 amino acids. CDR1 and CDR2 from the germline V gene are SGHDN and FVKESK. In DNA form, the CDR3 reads TGTGCCAGCAGCCAAGATGGGAGATACAATGAGCAGTTCTTC. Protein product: CASSQDGRYNEQFF.

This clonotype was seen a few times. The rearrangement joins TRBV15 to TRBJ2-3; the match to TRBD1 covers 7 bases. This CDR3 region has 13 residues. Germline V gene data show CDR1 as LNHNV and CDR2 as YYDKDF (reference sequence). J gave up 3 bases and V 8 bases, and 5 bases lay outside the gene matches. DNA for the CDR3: TGTGCCACCTCAGGGGGTCTAACAGATACGCAGTATTTT. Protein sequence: CATSGGLTDTQYF.

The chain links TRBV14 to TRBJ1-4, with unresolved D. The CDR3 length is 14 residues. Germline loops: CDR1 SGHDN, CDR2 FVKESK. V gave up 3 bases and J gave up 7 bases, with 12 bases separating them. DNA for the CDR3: TGTGCCAGCAGCCATGTGGGTATCGGTGAAAAACTGTTTTTT. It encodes CASSHVGIGEKLFF.

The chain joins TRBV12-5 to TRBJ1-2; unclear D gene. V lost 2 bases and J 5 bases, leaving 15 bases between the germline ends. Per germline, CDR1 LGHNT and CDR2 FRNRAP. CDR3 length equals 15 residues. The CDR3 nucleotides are TGTGCTAGTGGTTTGCCACGGGGAACACCTTATGGCTACACCTTC. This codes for CASGLPRGTPYGYTF.

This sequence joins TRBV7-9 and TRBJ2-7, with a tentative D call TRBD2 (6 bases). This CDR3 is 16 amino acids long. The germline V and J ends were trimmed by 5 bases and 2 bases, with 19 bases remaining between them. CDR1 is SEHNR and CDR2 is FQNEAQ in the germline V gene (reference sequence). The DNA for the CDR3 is TGTGCCAGCAGCCCAATTATTGGGGGGACCACCTACGAGCAGTACTTC. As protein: CASSPIIGGTTYEQYF.

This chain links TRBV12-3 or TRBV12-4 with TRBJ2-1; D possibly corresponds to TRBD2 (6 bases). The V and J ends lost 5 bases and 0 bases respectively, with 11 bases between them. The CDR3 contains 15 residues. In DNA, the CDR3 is TGTGCCAGCAGTGGGGGGAGCCCCTCCTACAATGAGCAGTTCTTC. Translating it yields CASSGGSPSYNEQFF.